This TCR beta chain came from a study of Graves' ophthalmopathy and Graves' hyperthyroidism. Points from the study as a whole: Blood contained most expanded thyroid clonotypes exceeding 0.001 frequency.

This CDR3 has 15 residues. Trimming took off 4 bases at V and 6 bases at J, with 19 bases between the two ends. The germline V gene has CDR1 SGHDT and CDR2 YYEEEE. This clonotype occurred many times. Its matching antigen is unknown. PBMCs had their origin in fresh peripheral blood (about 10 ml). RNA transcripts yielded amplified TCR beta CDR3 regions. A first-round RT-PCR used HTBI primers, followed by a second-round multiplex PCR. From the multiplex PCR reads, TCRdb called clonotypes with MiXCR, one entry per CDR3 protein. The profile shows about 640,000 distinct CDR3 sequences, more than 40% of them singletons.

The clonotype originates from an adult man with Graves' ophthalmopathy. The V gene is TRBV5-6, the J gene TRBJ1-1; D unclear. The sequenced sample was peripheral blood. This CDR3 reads CASSPLDTAVAEAFF. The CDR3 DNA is TGTGCCAGCAGCCCTTTAGATACAGCGGTGGCTGAAGCTTTCTTT.